This paragraph covers one T cell receptor beta chain sequence. The data were taken from a study of blood T cell repertoires in COVID-19. The wider study: Some COVID-19 samples were acute and others convalescent; all came from the United States, Italy and Spain. The cDNA or gDNA used as material had been derived from T cells, B-cell-depleted T cells, or PBMCs.

Donors in Cohort 3 who had recovered were those with two negative PCRs, healthcare professional clearance, or resolution of their symptoms. Here immunoSEQ multiplex PCR was the method, and the copy in TCRdb shows in-frame clones only, minus some. Of about 160,000 clones in the sample, around 82% were seen once. This CDR3 region has 14 residues. In germline, CDR1 is SGHRS, CDR2 YFSETQ. V shed 0 bases and J shed 7 bases, with 11 bases lying between them. The sequence derives from a man aged 55 to 69 who had recovered from COVID-19. The chain employs TRBV5-1 and TRBJ2-1, with D maybe TRBD1 (5 bases). Material: PBMCs or T cells enriched from blood (not recorded which). Here the CDR3 DNA reads TGCGCCAGCAGCTTGGTAGAAGGGGCTAATGAGCAGTTCTTC. It specifies CASSLVEGANEQFF.